This is a list of T cell receptor beta chains from one sample in a study of T cell responses to AZD1222 COVID-19 vaccine. TCRdb's copy holds only in-frame clones and misses some; the assay was immunoSEQ multiplex PCR. The table shows more than 75,000 clones, with approximately 90% occurring only once. The input for sequencing was peripheral blood, taken on day 0 of AZD1222 vaccination. All receptors derive from an adult in good health. Both conserved end residues are part of each CDR3.

j_gene | v_gene | CDR3aa
TRBJ1-1 | TRBV4-2 | CASSQEIPYTGTGGRSTEAFF
TRBJ2-7 | TRBV6-1 | CASSEPGQATYEQYF
TRBJ2-1 | TRBV11-3 | CASSLEVSSYNEQFF
TRBJ2-1 | TRBV9 | CASSPPPGLGSYNEQFF
TRBJ2-7 | TRBV6-1 | CASSDLRRRGTYEQYF
TRBJ2-4 | TRBV27 | CASSLSHRANIQYF
TRBJ1-2 | TRBV12-3/TRBV12-4 | CASSTSYYGYTF
TRBJ1-5 | TRBV28 | CASNTQAAGDQPQHF
TRBJ2-7 | TRBV7-2 | CASSSPLAGVPYEQYF
TRBJ1-6 | TRBV5-1 | CASSLDAGAGGTSPLHF
TRBJ1-1 | TRBV19 | CASSFPQGMNTEAFF
TRBJ2-1 | TRBV7-2 | CASSFQASGGPNEQFF
TRBJ1-5 | TRBV12-3/TRBV12-4 | CASSYGADQPQHF
TRBJ1-1 | TRBV9 | CASSVPTGGTEAFF
TRBJ2-1 | TRBV2 | CASTRGYNEQFF
TRBJ1-6 | TRBV3-1/TRBV3-2 | CASSPRAGSYNSPLHF
TRBJ2-7 | TRBV28 | CASSSRDRGNYEQYF
TRBJ1-2 | TRBV6-5 | CASSSPPGFYSYGYTF
TRBJ2-5 | TRBV7-3 | CASSARTRGERETQYF
TRBJ2-7 | TRBV5-6 | CASHPPGGYEQYF
TRBJ2-5 | TRBV6-5 | CASRNGREETQYF
TRBJ2-1 | TRBV11-3 | CASSSVGGLGSYNEQFF
TRBJ1-5 | TRBV5-1 | CASRYGTATNQPQHF
TRBJ1-2 | TRBV27 | CASSLRGASYGYTF
TRBJ1-1 | TRBV18 | CASSPLTGGFTEAFF
TRBJ2-7 | TRBV7-2 | CASSLIGGESYEQYF
TRBJ1-6 | TRBV28 | CASRHTGVSSPLHF
TRBJ1-1 | TRBV2 | CASRDRATEAFF
TRBJ2-7 | TRBV2 | CASTKGMSYEQYF
TRBJ2-2 | TRBV24-1 | CATSDGSGRPLDGELFF
TRBJ1-1 | TRBV19 | CASYSLRGGGNTEAFF
TRBJ1-4 | TRBV21-1 | CASGVQGLELCWTREKLFF
TRBJ1-6 | TRBV20-1 | CSASKQGTNSPLHF
TRBJ2-1 | TRBV19 | CAVRGQGAYNEQFF
TRBJ2-6 | TRBV5-1 | CASSPRLGVSGANVLTF
TRBJ2-3 | TRBV5-1 | CASSLAAGTTDTQYF
TRBJ1-1 | TRBV6-5 | CASSPQVMNTEAFF
TRBJ2-5 | TRBV18 | CASSPGLAGDETQYF
TRBJ2-7 | TRBV6-5 | CASSPRDRGFLPYF
TRBJ2-2 | TRBV7-6 | CASSLQASGNTGELFF
TRBJ1-6 | TRBV5-4 | CASSPWVQGESPLHF
TRBJ2-1 | TRBV7-9 | CASSSGTSEFF
TRBJ1-4 | TRBV11-2 | CASSLGLGPSSEKLFF
TRBJ1-5 | TRBV11-2 | CASSFQGSQPQHF
TRBJ1-2 | TRBV5-1 | CASSPQGVEYGYTF
TRBJ1-5 | TRBV18 | CASSPETGVDQPQHF